This T cell receptor beta chain was sequenced in a study of T cells in tuberculosis. Regarding the study as a whole: Smaller alpha distances in active tuberculosis partly reflected shorter CDR3-alpha lengths.

On this clone itself: No antigen is known for it.

Sequencing used immunoSEQ multiplex PCR; TCRdb keeps in-frame clones, though not all of them. The sample has around 35,000 clones, approximately 94% seen once; the top ten hold around 10%. The CDR3 is made up of 12 amino acids. The germline V gene has CDR1 SGHRS and CDR2 YFSETQ. Trimming removed 0 bases from V and 9 bases from J, with 7 bases in between. Sequencing was done on a sample of PBMCs. This rearrangement joins TRBV5-1 to TRBJ2-1; D is unresolved. This TCR came from a donor aged 10-29 years with latent tuberculosis or without tuberculosis infection. Some clones in this sample may be carry-over from other donors' samples. The CDR3 spells CASSLEFGEQFF. CDR3 bases: TGCGCCAGCAGCTTGGAGTTCGGTGAGCAGTTCTTC. The variable domain in full, completed from reference TRBV5-1 and TRBJ2-1, reads KAGVTQTPRYLIKTRGQQVTLSCSPISGHRSVSWYQQTPGQGLQFLFEYFSETQRNKGNFPGRFSGRQFSNSRSEMNVSTLELGDSALYLCASSLEFGEQFFGPGTRLTVL.